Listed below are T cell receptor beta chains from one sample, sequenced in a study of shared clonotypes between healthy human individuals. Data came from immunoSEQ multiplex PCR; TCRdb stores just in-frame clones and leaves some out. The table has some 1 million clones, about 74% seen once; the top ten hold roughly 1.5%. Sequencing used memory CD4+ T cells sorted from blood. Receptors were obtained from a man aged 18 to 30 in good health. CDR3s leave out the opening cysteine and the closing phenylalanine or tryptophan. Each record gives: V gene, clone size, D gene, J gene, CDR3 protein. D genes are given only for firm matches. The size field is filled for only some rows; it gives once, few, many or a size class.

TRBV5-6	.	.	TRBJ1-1	ASSFYDQYTEAF
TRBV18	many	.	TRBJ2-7	ASSPPASPKGEQY
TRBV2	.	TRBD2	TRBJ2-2	ASSPTSGNTGELF
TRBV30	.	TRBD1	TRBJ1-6	AGTGTGGPSTNSPLH
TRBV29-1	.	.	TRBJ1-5	SVAGGADQPQH
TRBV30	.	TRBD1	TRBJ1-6	AWSVPGTGATNNSPLH
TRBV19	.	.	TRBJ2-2	ASSRGQGNRELF
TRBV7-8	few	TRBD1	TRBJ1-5	ASSLGQGEGQPQH
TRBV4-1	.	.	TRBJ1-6	ASSQEYDSPLH
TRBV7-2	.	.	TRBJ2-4	ASSELGANIQY
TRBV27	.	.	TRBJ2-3	APTRLGTQY